These 22 T cell receptor beta chains came from one sample sequenced in a study of CD8 T cells in Susac syndrome. Random hexamers were used to reverse transcribe an amount of roughly 0.5 to 1 ug RNA. TCRdb re-called the immunoSEQ multiplex PCR reads with MiXCR, one entry per CDR3 protein. Among around 80,000 distinct CDR3 sequences listed, roughly 92% were seen once. Material for sequencing was CD8+ T cells from PBMCs. The receptors stem from a human donor with Susac syndrome.

The chain carries TRBV7-6 and TRBJ2-7; D may be TRBD1 (5 bases). CDR3 size: 14 residues. Germline lookup yields CDR1 SGHVS and CDR2 FNYEAQ. V was shortened by 1 base and J by 2 bases, with 9 bases between the two germline ends. CDR3 in amino acids: CASSLGQRTYEQYF. As DNA, the CDR3 is TGTGCCAGCAGCTTAGGACAGCGAACCTACGAGCAGTACTTC. Full variable domain (missing parts from reference TRBV7-6 and TRBJ2-7): GAGVSQSPRYKVTKRGQDVALRCDPISGHVSLYWYRQALGQGPEFLTYFNYEAQQDKSGLPNDRFSAERPEGSISTLTIQRTEQRDSAMYRCASSLGQRTYEQYFGPGTRLTVT.

The chain combines TRBV4-2 with TRBJ1-5, with D perhaps matching TRBD1 (5 bases). CDR3 length: 15 residues. The V end lost 1 base, the J end lost 11 bases, and 18 bases lay between the germline ends. The germline gives CDR1 LGHNA, CDR2 YNFKEQ. The CDR3 is CASSQGGSGLESQHF. The CDR3 bases are TGTGCCAGCAGCCAAGGGGGGTCGGGGTTAGAGTCCCAGCATTTT.

This chain joins TRBV2 and TRBJ2-1; a weak D match, TRBD2 (6 bases). Germline values: CDR1 SNHLY, CDR2 FYNNEI. This CDR3 contains 13 residues. Trimming took 5 bases from V and 12 from J, leaving 17 bases between them. DNA of the CDR3: TGTGCCAGCAGTACGGGACTCCCGGGGTGGCAGTTCTTC. This sequence encodes CASSTGLPGWQFF.

The chain uses TRBV5-1 and TRBJ1-2; D perhaps matches TRBD1 (6 bases). The CDR3 extends over 11 amino acids. Germline CDR1 and CDR2: SGHRS and YFSETQ. Trimming left V 7 bases short and J 5 bases short, with 9 bases between. The DNA for the CDR3 is TGCGCCAGCCGGGACACGTATGGCTACACCTTC. It is translated as CASRDTYGYTF.

The chain carries TRBV19 and TRBJ2-1; 8 bases align to TRBD1. The ends lost 5 bases at V and 7 bases at J; junction bases unmatched: 4. The CDR3 has 13 amino acids. The germline CDR1 and CDR2 sequences are LNHDA and SQIVND (reference sequence). The CDR3 coding sequence is TGTGCCAGTAGTTTTACAGGGGGGAATGAGCAGTTCTTC. Protein product: CASSFTGGNEQFF.

This clonotype was recorded only once. This chain links TRBV20-1 with TRBJ2-7, with a possible D match to TRBD1 (5 bases). The CDR3 totals 12 residues. V was shortened by 0 bases and J by 4 bases, with 7 bases between the two germline ends. Germline V gene lookup returns CDR1 DFQATT and CDR2 SNEGSKA (reference sequence). CDR3 amino acids: CSARDQGYEQYF. In DNA form, the CDR3 reads TGCAGTGCTAGAGATCAGGGATACGAGCAGTACTTC.

The gene calls are TRBV4-3 and TRBJ2-1; the D is unclear. The CDR3 has 16 residues. Germline values: CDR1 LGHNA, CDR2 YSLEER. V dropped 0 bases and J dropped 4 bases, with 13 bases sitting between them. CDR3 sequence: CASSQDRWSNYNEQFF. CDR3 nucleotide sequence: TGCGCCAGCAGCCAAGATCGGTGGAGCAATTACAATGAGCAGTTCTTC.

CDR3 bases: TGTGCCAGCAGCCACCGTCAGGATTACGAGCAGTACTTC. Protein: CASSHRQDYEQYF. The rearrangement uses TRBV5-4 and TRBJ2-7; no reliable D call. The CDR3 loop spans 13 amino acids. Trimming took 4 bases from V and 4 from J, leaving 12 bases between them. CDR1 is SGHNT, CDR2 YYREEE, per germline (reference sequence).

This sequence joins TRBV5-1 and TRBJ2-5; tentatively, D is TRBD2 (6 bases). Germline lookup yields CDR1 SGHRS and CDR2 YFSETQ. This CDR3 has 14 amino acids. Trimming shortened V by 0 bases and J by 5 bases, and 11 bases separated the two germline ends. This CDR3 reads CASSLGGEGETQYF. The CDR3 DNA is TGCGCCAGCAGCTTGGGCGGGGAAGGCGAGACCCAGTACTTC. The complete variable domain, with remaining parts taken from reference TRBV5-1 and TRBJ2-5, reads KAGVTQTPRYLIKTRGQQVTLSCSPISGHRSVSWYQQTPGQGLQFLFEYFSETQRNKGNFPGRFSGRQFSNSRSEMNVSTLELGDSALYLCASSLGGEGETQYFGPGTRLLVL.

The V and J genes are TRBV18 and TRBJ2-3; 9 bases map to TRBD2. The length of the CDR3 is 16 residues. The junction had 4 bases not matched to a gene; V was cut back by 3 bases and J by 0 bases. The germline V gene encodes CDR1 KGHSH and CDR2 LQKENI. The CDR3 here is CASSPGLAPSTDTQYF. The CDR3 bases are TGTGCCAGCTCACCTGGACTAGCGCCTAGCACAGATACGCAGTATTTT.

The J gene is TRBJ2-1, the V gene TRBV12-3 or TRBV12-4, with unresolved D. Trimming stripped 4 bases from V and 10 bases from J, with 11 bases between. This CDR3 is built from 12 residues. DNA for the CDR3: TGTGCCAGCAGTTCTATCACGAGAGAGCAGTTCTTC. It specifies CASSSITREQFF.

V usage is TRBV12-5 and J usage is TRBJ2-1; 7 bases agree with TRBD2. Germline V gene lookup returns CDR1 LGHNT and CDR2 FRNRAP. V shed 7 bases, J shed 6 bases, and the junction held 9 bases outside the gene matches. CDR3 length: 14 amino acids. CDR3 in amino acids: CASAGLADFNEQFF. In DNA, the CDR3 is TGTGCTAGTGCCGGCCTAGCGGACTTCAATGAGCAGTTCTTC.

The rearrangement uses TRBV12-3 or TRBV12-4 and TRBJ2-1, with D uncertain. The CDR3 is 14 amino acids. The V and J ends lost 2 bases and 2 bases respectively, with 7 bases between them. In DNA form, the CDR3 reads TGTGCCAGCAGTTTAAGAGGCCCCTACAATGAGCAGTTCTTC. As protein: CASSLRGPYNEQFF.

The gene calls are TRBV4-2 and TRBJ2-2; possibly TRBD1 or TRBD2 for D (6 bases each). Germline V lookup: CDR1 LGHNA, CDR2 YNFKEQ. V shed 8 bases and J shed 2 bases, with 15 bases lying between them. This CDR3 spans 15 amino acids. This chain's CDR3 is CASAQGTDNTGELFF. The CDR3 nucleotides read TGTGCCAGCGCCCAGGGGACTGACAACACCGGGGAGCTGTTTTTT.

The J gene is TRBJ2-7, the V gene TRBV7-9; D is uncertain. CDR1 is SEHNR, CDR2 FQNEAQ, per germline (reference sequence). The CDR3 extends over 16 amino acids. V lost 1 base and J 2 bases, leaving 15 bases between the germline ends. CDR3 nucleotides: TGTGCCAGCAGCTTAGATCTGAGCGAGAACCCCTACGAGCAGTACTTC. Encoded protein: CASSLDLSENPYEQYF.

The rearrangement joins TRBV15 to TRBJ2-5, with 9 bases fitting TRBD1. The trim removed 0 bases at V and 2 bases at J, leaving 4 bases unmatched. CDR1 and CDR2 from the germline V gene are LNHNV and YYDKDF (reference sequence). CDR3 length: 16 amino acids. The CDR3 loop reads CATSRDRDRAQETQYF. CDR3 DNA: TGTGCCACCAGCAGAGATCGGGACAGGGCTCAAGAGACCCAGTACTTC.

The chain uses TRBV12-3 or TRBV12-4 and TRBJ1-2; 7 bases map to TRBD1. CDR3 length: 15 amino acids. Trimming took 3 bases from V and 10 from J; bases not matched to a gene: 14. The chain's CDR3 is CASSLGPDRVAPYTF. CDR3 bases: TGTGCCAGCAGTTTGGGTCCTGACAGGGTAGCGCCCTACACCTTC.

V and J are TRBV20-1 and TRBJ2-7; TRBD1 is a possible D gene (6 bases). The CDR3 is 15 residues long. V was cut by 0 bases and J by 3 bases, with 15 bases left in between. Germline lookup yields CDR1 DFQATT and CDR2 SNEGSKA (reference sequence). The CDR3 sequence is CSAREAGARVYEQYF. The CDR3 DNA follows: TGCAGTGCTAGAGAGGCAGGGGCAAGAGTCTACGAGCAGTACTTC.

J is TRBJ1-2 and V is TRBV29-1; D is ambiguous. The CDR3 consists of 11 residues. Trimming stripped 5 bases from V and 5 bases from J, with 9 bases between. In germline, CDR1 is SQVTM, CDR2 ANQGSEA. The CDR3 is CSVLEHYGYTF. Written as DNA, the CDR3 is TGCAGCGTTCTAGAGCATTATGGCTACACCTTC.

This clonotype appeared a single time. The rearrangement joins TRBV9 to TRBJ2-3, with TRBD2 identical over 13 bases. Germline V gives CDR1 SGDLS, CDR2 YYNGEE. The CDR3 runs to 15 residues. Germline trimming cut 4 bases from V and 5 bases from J; bases unmatched to any gene: 4. The CDR3 DNA reads as TGTGCCAGCAGCTTGGGACTAGCGGGGAGAGATACGCAGTATTTT. Translating gives CASSLGLAGRDTQYF.

This chain uses TRBV9 with TRBJ1-1; perhaps TRBD1 as D (5 bases). The V gene's germline CDR1 is SGDLS and CDR2 YYNGEE. The CDR3 has 15 residues. Trimming removed 2 bases at V and 1 base at J, with 12 bases between. The CDR3 region is CASSVTSTANTEAFF. The CDR3 coding sequence is TGTGCCAGCAGCGTGACCTCGACAGCGAACACTGAAGCTTTCTTT. The full variable domain, completed using reference TRBV9 and TRBJ1-1, is DSGVTQTPKHLITATGQRVTLRCSPRSGDLSVYWYQQSLDQGLQFLIQYYNGEERAKGNILERFSAQQFPDLHSELNLSSLELGDSALYFCASSVTSTANTEAFFGQGTRLTVV.

The gene calls are TRBV20-1 and TRBJ2-2, with D unresolved. Germline values: CDR1 DFQATT, CDR2 SNEGSKA (reference sequence). The CDR3 length is 13 residues. V gave up 3 bases and J gave up 1 base, with 6 bases separating them. In nucleotides, the CDR3 is TGCAGTGCTAGTGGGATGAACACCGGGGAGCTGTTTTTT. Translated: CSASGMNTGELFF.